This TCR beta chain originates from a study of glioma-infiltrating T cells after dendritic cell vaccination. Clones were read by immunoSEQ multiplex PCR, and TCRdb kept only the in-frame ones, dropping some. The sample includes around 73,000 clones, over 75% seen only once; the top ten take 2.1%. This CDR3 comprises 17 residues. CDR1 and CDR2 from the germline V gene are LNHNV and YYDKDF (reference sequence). Trimming removed 5 bases from V and 8 bases from J; junction bases left unmatched: 17. The chain has TRBV15 and TRBJ2-1, with TRBD2 matching 8 bases. The source material was blood, sampled before dendritic cell vaccination. This receptor was identified in a human donor with glioblastoma. The CDR3 DNA follows: TGTGCCACCAGCGCCGGAGCCCAAGCGGGAGAGGGTTATGAGCAGTTCTTC. It codes for CATSAGAQAGEGYEQFF.